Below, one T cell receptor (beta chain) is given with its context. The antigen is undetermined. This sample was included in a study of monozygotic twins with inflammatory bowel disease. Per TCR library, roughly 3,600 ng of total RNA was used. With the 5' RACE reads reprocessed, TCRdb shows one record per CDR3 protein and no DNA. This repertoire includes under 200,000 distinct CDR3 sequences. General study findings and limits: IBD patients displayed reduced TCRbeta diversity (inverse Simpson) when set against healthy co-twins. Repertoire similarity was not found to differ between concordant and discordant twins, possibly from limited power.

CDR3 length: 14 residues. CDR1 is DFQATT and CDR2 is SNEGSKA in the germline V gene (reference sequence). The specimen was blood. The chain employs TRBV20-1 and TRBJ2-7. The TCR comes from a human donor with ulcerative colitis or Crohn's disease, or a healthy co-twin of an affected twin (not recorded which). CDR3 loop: CSAHSAEGPHEQYF.